The rows below give T cell receptor beta chains drawn from one sample of a study of vaccination effects on CD4 cells after COVID-19. Profiling relied on immunoSEQ multiplex PCR, and the TCRdb table lists in-frame clones only, not all of them. The table includes tens of thousands of clones, roughly 80% detected once. The antigens for these receptors are not known. Source: CD4+ T cells from PBMCs cultured with HCoV-NL63 spike peptides, taken after COVID-19 vaccination. All receptors come from a human donor who received a COVID-19 vaccine. The CDR3 runs from the conserved cysteine through the conserved F or W. D genes are given only for firm matches. Clone sizes are given selectively: once, few, many, or a class where the clone is expanded.

-,-,TRBV15,TRBJ1-2,TGTGCCACCAGCAGAGATCGGGTAGGGCTGAGTGGCTACACCTTC,CATSRDRVGLSGYTF
-,-,TRBV14,TRBJ2-7,TGTGCCAGCAGCCAAGATAGGGCGCTAGCTGAAGAGCAGTACTTC,CASSQDRALAEEQYF
-,-,TRBV2,TRBJ1-1,TGTGCCAGCAGCGGCACAGGGTACACTGAAGCTTTCTTT,CASSGTGYTEAFF
-,TRBD1,TRBV27,TRBJ2-2,TGTGCCAGCAGCAAGGACAGGCAGGCCACCGGGGAGCTGTTTTTT,CASSKDRQATGELFF
-,-,TRBV27,TRBJ1-6,TGTGCCAGCAGTAACGGACGGTCCTCCTATAATTCACCCCTCCACTTT,CASSNGRSSYNSPLHF
once,-,TRBV5-1,TRBJ2-7,TGCGCCAGCAGCTTTGGGGGAACCTACGAGCAGTACTTC,CASSFGGTYEQYF
-,-,TRBV10-3,TRBJ1-1,TGTGCCACCTCAGGGGACACTGAAGCTTTCTTT,CATSGDTEAFF
-,TRBD1,TRBV6-5,TRBJ1-1,TGTGCCAGCAGTCAACAACAGGGGGCGCCCACTGAAGCTTTCTTT,CASSQQQGAPTEAFF
-,TRBD1,TRBV3-1/TRBV3-2,TRBJ1-1,TGTGCCAGCAGCTTGGGACAGGCCGGGACTGAAGCTTTCTTT,CASSLGQAGTEAFF
-,-,TRBV7-6,TRBJ1-4,TGTGCCAGCAGCTTAGTCTGGGGGGCAACTAATGAAAAACTGTTTTTT,CASSLVWGATNEKLFF
-,TRBD1,TRBV5-1,TRBJ1-1,TGCGCCAGCAGCTTGGAACAGGGGGCATGGGAAGCTTTCTTT,CASSLEQGAWEAFF
-,-,TRBV6-5,TRBJ1-2,TGTGCCAGCACGGGGAACTATGGCTACACCTTC,CASTGNYGYTF
-,-,TRBV6-4,TRBJ2-3,TGTGCCAGCAGTGACGGCCCCACAGATACGCAGTATTTT,CASSDGPTDTQYF
-,-,TRBV7-9,TRBJ2-7,TGTGCCAGCAGCTTAGGGCCGGGGGCCTACGAGCAGTACTTC,CASSLGPGAYEQYF
-,TRBD1,TRBV7-6,TRBJ1-1,TGTGCCAGCAGCGCCGCCCGACAGGGGAACACTGAAGCTTTCTTT,CASSAARQGNTEAFF
-,-,TRBV6-1,TRBJ1-5,TGTGCCAGCAGTGATAGGGCCAGGGGAGGACAGCCCCAGCATTTT,CASSDRARGGQPQHF
-,-,TRBV12-5,TRBJ2-1,TGTGCTAGTGGTCTTGGAATGGGTCGTCGGGTCATCCGGGACAAGGAATACAATGAGCAGTTCTTC,CASGLGMGRRVIRDKEYNEQFF
-,TRBD2,TRBV11-2,TRBJ2-2,TGTGCCAGCAGCCGCTCCTTTGCGGGGGGGCCGGTGGGCACCGGGGAGCTGTTTTTT,CASSRSFAGGPVGTGELFF
-,-,TRBV7-2,TRBJ2-1,TGTGCCAGCAGCTCGGACCCTAACTCCTACAATGAGCAGTTCTTC,CASSSDPNSYNEQFF
few,-,TRBV6-6,TRBJ1-2,TGTGCCAGCAGTTACTCAGGGTTTCGCGGCTACACCTTC,CASSYSGFRGYTF
-,-,TRBV3-1/TRBV3-2,TRBJ1-1,TGTGCCAGCAGCCATGGGACCTCTTTGAACACTGAAGCTTTCTTT,CASSHGTSLNTEAFF
large,-,TRBV21-1,TRBJ1-2,TGTGCCAGCAGCCTAAAATGGAGATTACGGGGCTCGGTATATGGCTACACCTTC,CASSLKWRLRGSVYGYTF
-,-,TRBV6-2/TRBV6-3,TRBJ2-7,TGTGCCAGCAGTCTCGGACGAGTGCAGTACTTC,CASSLGRVQYF
-,TRBD1,TRBV5-4,TRBJ1-1,TGTGCCAGCAGCCCCGGACAGGCCGGGAGCACTGAAGCTTTCTTT,CASSPGQAGSTEAFF
-,TRBD2,TRBV29-1,TRBJ2-2,TGCAGCGTTGGGGGGACTAGCGGGCACACCGGGGAGCTGTTTTTT,CSVGGTSGHTGELFF
few,-,TRBV5-1,TRBJ2-2,TGCGCCAGCAGCTTGGCTCGGGACTTGGGAGAAAGGAATACCGGGGAGCTGTTTTTT,CASSLARDLGERNTGELFF
-,-,TRBV5-1,TRBJ1-3,TGCGCCAGCAGCTTGGGGCCTGGAAACACCATATATTTT,CASSLGPGNTIYF
-,-,TRBV19,TRBJ1-6,TGTGCCAGTAGCATGTCGGGACCATCTTTAGTCACCTCGGGGATCTACAATTCACCCCTCCACTTT,CASSMSGPSLVTSGIYNSPLHF
-,-,TRBV18,TRBJ1-2,TGTGCCAGCTCACCACTCGACATCACCTATGGCTACACCTTC,CASSPLDITYGYTF
-,-,TRBV10-3,TRBJ2-3,TGTGCCATCAGTGAGTCTCGGGGGGCGAGAACAGATACGCAGTATTTT,CAISESRGARTDTQYF
-,-,TRBV29-1,TRBJ1-2,TGCAGCGTCCTGGGGACGTTGGGCTACACCTTC,CSVLGTLGYTF
-,TRBD1,TRBV5-1,TRBJ2-7,TGCGCCAGCAGCGTGGGTACTGGACAGGGCGAGCAGTACTTC,CASSVGTGQGEQYF
-,TRBD1,TRBV10-3,TRBJ1-5,TGTGCCACGCAGGACAGGGGTAATCAGCCCCAGCATTTT,CATQDRGNQPQHF
once,TRBD1,TRBV30,TRBJ1-1,TGTGCCTGGAGTAAAGCGGACAGGCGAGACACTGAAGCTTTCTTT,CAWSKADRRDTEAFF
large,TRBD1,TRBV7-2,TRBJ1-2,TGTGCCAGCAGCGGCCCGACAGGGGCCCCACCAAACTATGGCTACACCTTC,CASSGPTGAPPNYGYTF
-,-,TRBV24-1,TRBJ2-3,TGTGCCACCGGTGGACAGACCACAGATACGCAGTATTTT,CATGGQTTDTQYF
few,TRBD1,TRBV19,TRBJ1-2,TGTGCCAGTAGTCTGGGACAGGTCTATGGCTACACCTTC,CASSLGQVYGYTF
few,-,TRBV27,TRBJ2-6,TGTGCCAGCACTCGGGACTCTGGGGCCAACGTCCTGACTTTC,CASTRDSGANVLTF
-,-,TRBV5-1,TRBJ2-6,TGCGCCAGCAGCTTGGCCTGGGCCCTCTCTGGGGCCAACGTCCTGACTTTC,CASSLAWALSGANVLTF
-,TRBD1,TRBV10-3,TRBJ1-2,TGTGCCATCAGTGAGTCTACTTATACAGGGGGGATTGTCGATGGCTACACCTTC,CAISESTYTGGIVDGYTF
-,-,TRBV6-5,TRBJ2-3,TGTGCCAGCAGTTACCCGACAGGCACAGATACGCAGTATTTT,CASSYPTGTDTQYF
few,-,TRBV3-1/TRBV3-2,TRBJ2-7,TGTGCCAGCAGCCAAGATTCCTTTACCTACGAGCAGTACTTC,CASSQDSFTYEQYF